This TCR beta chain was captured by sequencing in a study of beta chain features in type 1 diabetes. Study-level points and caveats: Within each of all four CD4+ subsets, Type 1 diabetes patients had TCRB CDR3s that were moderately but significantly shorter.

About this clone: Antigen: not known.

Reverse transcription of all isolated RNA meant that expressed TCRB transcripts were sequenced. Sequencing used immunoSEQ multiplex PCR; TCRdb keeps in-frame clones, though not all of them. The sample holds hundreds of thousands of clones, over 11% seen once. This TCR derives from a man between 18 and 29 years old with type 1 diabetes. The source material was naive CD4+ T cells from blood.

CDR3 sequence (DNA): TGCGCCAGCAGCCAAGAGGAAGCCAGAGATACGCAGTATTTT. Translation: CASSQEEARDTQYF. This sequence joins TRBV4-1 and TRBJ2-3; D remains ambiguous. The CDR3 loop spans 14 amino acids. V was shortened by 0 bases and J by 5 bases, with 9 bases between the two germline ends. Germline V gene lookup returns CDR1 MGHRA and CDR2 YSYEKL.